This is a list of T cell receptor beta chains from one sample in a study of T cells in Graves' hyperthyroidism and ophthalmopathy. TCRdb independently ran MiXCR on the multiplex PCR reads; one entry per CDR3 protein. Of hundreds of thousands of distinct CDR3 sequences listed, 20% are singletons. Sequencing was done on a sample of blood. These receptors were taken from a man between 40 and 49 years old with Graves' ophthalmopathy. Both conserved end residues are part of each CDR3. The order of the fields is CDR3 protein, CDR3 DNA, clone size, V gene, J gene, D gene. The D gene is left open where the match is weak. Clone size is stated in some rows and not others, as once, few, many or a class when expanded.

CASQSGPRSMNTEAFF,TGTGCCTCCCAGTCCGGGCCGAGATCCATGAACACTGAAGCTTTCTTT,-,TRBV30,TRBJ1-1,-
CARDPGLAGGIQETQYF,TGTGCCAGGGACCCGGGACTAGCGGGGGGCATTCAAGAGACCCAGTACTTC,-,TRBV19,TRBJ2-5,TRBD2
CSARDWQGSGNTIYF,TGCAGTGCTAGAGATTGGCAGGGCTCTGGAAACACCATATATTTT,-,TRBV20-1,TRBJ1-3,-
CSASPLAVGETQYF,TGCAGTGCTAGCCCACTAGCGGTGGGAGAGACCCAGTACTTC,-,TRBV20-1,TRBJ2-5,TRBD2
CASTTWAQPQHF,TGTGCCAGCACCACCTGGGCGCAGCCCCAGCATTTT,few,TRBV28,TRBJ1-5,-
CAWTTGGPNTEAFF,TGTGCCTGGACCACCGGGGGGCCGAACACTGAAGCTTTCTTT,many,TRBV30,TRBJ1-1,-
CASSNSGINEQFF,TGCGCCAGCAGCAATAGCGGGATTAATGAGCAGTTCTTC,few,TRBV5-1,TRBJ2-1,TRBD2
CASSIGQGSNQPQHF,TGTGCCAGTAGTATCGGACAGGGTAGCAATCAGCCCCAGCATTTT,once,TRBV19,TRBJ1-5,TRBD1
CASSAGVYNEQFF,TGTGCCAGCAGCGCGGGGGTTTACAATGAGCAGTTCTTC,many,TRBV11-3,TRBJ2-1,TRBD2
CASRGTANTEAFF,TGTGCCAGCCGCGGGACGGCAAACACTGAAGCTTTCTTT,many,TRBV6-2/TRBV6-3,TRBJ1-1,-
CASSFEQGYNEQFF,TGCGCCAGCAGCTTCGAACAGGGATACAATGAGCAGTTCTTC,many,TRBV5-1,TRBJ2-1,-
CASSTRDLRYTGELFF,TGTGCCAGCAGTACGAGGGACCTCCGGTACACCGGGGAGCTGTTTTTT,-,TRBV27,TRBJ2-2,-
CTSSLGLAATYNEQFF,TGCACCAGCAGCTTGGGACTAGCGGCGACCTACAATGAGCAGTTCTTC,-,TRBV5-1,TRBJ2-1,TRBD2
CASSLTRGHGYTF,TGTGCCAGCAGCTTGACCAGGGGGCATGGCTACACCTTC,few,TRBV11-2,TRBJ1-2,TRBD1
CAISEFLGGQGTSEQYF,TGTGCCATCAGTGAGTTTTTAGGGGGACAGGGCACGTCCGAGCAGTACTTC,few,TRBV10-3,TRBJ2-7,TRBD1
CASSQRTSGWTNEQFF,TGTGCCAGTAGTCAGAGGACTAGCGGGTGGACCAATGAGCAGTTCTTC,-,TRBV19,TRBJ2-1,TRBD2
CSAGRGSDGYTF,TGCAGTGCTGGACGAGGTAGTGATGGCTACACCTTC,few,TRBV20-1,TRBJ1-2,-
CASSLTRNTIYF,TGTGCCAGCAGCTTAACTAGAAACACCATATATTTT,-,TRBV7-2,TRBJ1-3,-
CVSSEFAYNNGYTF,TGTGTCAGCAGTGAATTTGCCTATAACAATGGCTACACCTTC,-,TRBV6-1,TRBJ1-2,-
CASSLTGPLSYEQYF,TGTGCCAGCAGCTTAACAGGGCCCCTCTCCTACGAGCAGTACTTC,-,TRBV7-9,TRBJ2-7,-
CASSLTGVTTITEQFF,TGCGCCAGCAGCTTGACAGGGGTGACAACAATTACTGAGCAGTTCTTC,-,TRBV5-1,TRBJ2-1,TRBD1
CASGTPWGETQYF,TGTGCCAGTGGGACTCCTTGGGGGGAGACCCAGTACTTC,many,TRBV6-1,TRBJ2-5,-
CASSSGTGGSTDTQYF,TGTGCCAGCAGTTCGGGGACAGGGGGCAGCACAGATACGCAGTATTTT,-,TRBV28,TRBJ2-3,TRBD1
CASSPPGQFGSPLHF,TGTGCCAGCAGCCCCCCAGGGCAATTTGGTTCACCCCTCCACTTT,-,TRBV3-1,TRBJ1-6,-
CSASYTTGRTGGLFF,TGCAGTGCTAGTTATACGACAGGGAGGACCGGGGGGCTGTTTTTT,-,TRBV20-1,TRBJ2-2,-
CASSQATNEQFF,TGTGCCAGCAGCCAAGCCACCAATGAGCAGTTCTTC,many,TRBV3-1,TRBJ2-1,-
CASRRSGTGSYEQYF,TGTGCCAGCCGCAGATCTGGGACAGGGTCCTACGAGCAGTACTTC,many,TRBV7-2,TRBJ2-7,TRBD1
CASRTSGGTEQFF,TGTGCCAGCAGGACTAGCGGGGGGACCGAGCAGTTCTTC,-,TRBV6-1,TRBJ2-1,TRBD2